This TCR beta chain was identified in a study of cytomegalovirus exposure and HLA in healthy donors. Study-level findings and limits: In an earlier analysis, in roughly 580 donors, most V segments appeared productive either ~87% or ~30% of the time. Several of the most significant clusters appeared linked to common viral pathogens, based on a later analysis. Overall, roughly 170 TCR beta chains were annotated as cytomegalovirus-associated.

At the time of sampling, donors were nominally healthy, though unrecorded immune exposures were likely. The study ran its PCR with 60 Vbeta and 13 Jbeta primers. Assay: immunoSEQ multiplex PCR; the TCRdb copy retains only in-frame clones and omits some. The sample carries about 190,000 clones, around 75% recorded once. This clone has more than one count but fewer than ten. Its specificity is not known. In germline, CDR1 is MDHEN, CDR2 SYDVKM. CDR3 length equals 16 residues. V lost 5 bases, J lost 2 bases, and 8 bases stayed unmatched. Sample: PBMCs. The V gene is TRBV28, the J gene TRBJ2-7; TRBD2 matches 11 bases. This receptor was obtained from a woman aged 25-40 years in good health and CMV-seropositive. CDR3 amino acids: CASSAPRLAGTYEQYF. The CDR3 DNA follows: TGTGCCAGCAGTGCCCCTCGACTAGCGGGGACCTACGAGCAGTACTTC.